Listed below are T cell receptor beta chains from one sample, sequenced in a study of blood T cell repertoires in COVID-19. Measured with immunoSEQ multiplex PCR; TCRdb has only the in-frame clones, and not every one. The sample yields 100,000 or so clones, about 80% seen once. The sample was peripheral blood. The receptors shown here come from a woman in her 70s with acute or convalescent COVID-19. Both conserved end residues are part of each CDR3. The D gene is left open where the match is weak. Clone size is stated in some rows and not others, as once, few, many or a class when expanded.

D: TRBD1
V: TRBV27
J: TRBJ1-1
size: NA
CDR3: CASSSGGGGPLEAFF
DNA: TGTGCCAGCAGCTCAGGAGGGGGCGGGCCTCTTGAAGCTTTCTTT

D: NA
V: TRBV6-5
J: TRBJ2-3
size: NA
CDR3: CASSYSIFQGGDTQYF
DNA: TGTGCCAGCAGTTACTCGATTTTTCAGGGGGGAGATACGCAGTATTTT

D: TRBD1
V: TRBV19
J: TRBJ2-2
size: NA
CDR3: CASSSPGQVRAGELFF
DNA: TGTGCCAGTAGTTCACCGGGACAGGTTCGAGCCGGGGAGCTGTTTTTT

D: TRBD2
V: TRBV5-6
J: TRBJ2-1
size: NA
CDR3: CASSDGLAGGPEGQFF
DNA: TGTGCCAGCAGCGATGGACTAGCGGGGGGGCCTGAGGGTCAGTTCTTC

D: TRBD1
V: TRBV7-9
J: TRBJ1-6
size: NA
CDR3: CASSLGQGDNSPLHF
DNA: TGTGCCAGCAGCCTAGGACAGGGGGACAATTCACCCCTCCACTTT

D: NA
V: TRBV7-2
J: TRBJ2-4
size: NA
CDR3: CASSEGTNLIQYF
DNA: TGTGCCAGCAGCGAAGGGACAAATCTCATTCAGTACTTC

D: NA
V: TRBV4-3
J: TRBJ1-1
size: few
CDR3: CASSLFQGGTEAFF
DNA: TGCGCCAGCAGCCTCTTTCAGGGAGGGACTGAAGCTTTCTTT

D: NA
V: TRBV5-1
J: TRBJ1-5
size: NA
CDR3: CASSLEGGNQPQHF
DNA: TGCGCCAGCAGCTTGGAAGGGGGCAATCAGCCCCAGCATTTT

D: NA
V: TRBV16
J: TRBJ1-2
size: NA
CDR3: CASSQRDDVSYTF
DNA: TGTGCCAGCAGCCAGCGGGACGACGTGTCGTACACCTTC

D: NA
V: TRBV5-8
J: TRBJ1-6
size: NA
CDR3: CASSNGRVNSPLHF
DNA: TGTGCCAGCAGCAACGGCAGGGTTAATTCACCCCTCCACTTT

D: NA
V: TRBV29-1
J: TRBJ2-2
size: few
CDR3: CSGRIQNTGELFF
DNA: TGCAGCGGAAGAATACAGAACACCGGGGAGCTGTTTTTT

D: NA
V: TRBV5-1
J: TRBJ1-1
size: few
CDR3: CASSLEDPRAHTEAFF
DNA: TGCGCCAGCAGCTTGGAAGACCCGAGGGCGCACACTGAAGCTTTCTTT

D: TRBD1
V: TRBV19
J: TRBJ2-5
size: NA
CDR3: CASGHRGQETQYF
DNA: TGTGCCAGTGGTCACAGGGGACAAGAGACCCAGTACTTC

D: NA
V: TRBV5-1
J: TRBJ1-1
size: NA
CDR3: CASSFTGFGNTEAFF
DNA: TGCGCCAGCAGCTTTACAGGGTTTGGGAACACTGAAGCTTTCTTT

D: NA
V: TRBV5-8
J: TRBJ2-6
size: NA
CDR3: CASSYQGTGANVLTF
DNA: TGTGCCAGCAGCTACCAGGGGACCGGGGCCAACGTCCTGACTTTC

D: TRBD2
V: TRBV10-2
J: TRBJ2-3
size: once
CDR3: CASSDRQRGRTDTQYF
DNA: TGCGCCAGCAGTGATCGCCAGCGGGGTAGGACAGATACGCAGTATTTT

D: NA
V: TRBV5-1
J: TRBJ1-1
size: NA
CDR3: CASSLDITTEAFF
DNA: TGCGCCAGCAGCTTGGACATTACCACCGAAGCTTTCTTT

D: TRBD1
V: TRBV24-1
J: TRBJ1-3
size: NA
CDR3: CATSDGQGTGNTIYF
DNA: TGTGCCACCAGTGATGGACAGGGGACCGGAAACACCATATATTTT

D: TRBD1
V: TRBV27
J: TRBJ2-7
size: NA
CDR3: CASSSRTGDYEQYF
DNA: TGTGCCAGCAGTTCCCGGACAGGGGACTACGAGCAGTACTTC

D: NA
V: TRBV18
J: TRBJ1-6
size: NA
CDR3: CASCTQDSPLHF
DNA: TGTGCCAGCTGCACCCAGGATTCACCCCTCCACTTT

D: TRBD1
V: TRBV7-9
J: TRBJ1-1
size: NA
CDR3: CASSETGQGATFF
DNA: TGTGCCAGCAGCGAAACGGGACAGGGCGCAACTTTCTTT

D: NA
V: TRBV5-6
J: TRBJ2-3
size: few
CDR3: CASSATGITQYF
DNA: TGTGCCAGCAGCGCTACAGGGATTACGCAGTATTTT

D: NA
V: TRBV27
J: TRBJ2-1
size: NA
CDR3: CASTWGGATGEQFF
DNA: TGTGCCAGCACTTGGGGGGGGGCCACGGGTGAGCAGTTCTTC

D: NA
V: TRBV19
J: TRBJ1-2
size: NA
CDR3: CASSIDLWTTGYTF
DNA: TGTGCCAGTAGTATAGATTTATGGACAACAGGCTACACCTTC

D: TRBD1
V: TRBV19
J: TRBJ1-2
size: few
CDR3: CASGPTGGLSGYTF
DNA: TGTGCCAGTGGACCTACAGGGGGACTAAGTGGCTACACCTTC

D: NA
V: TRBV5-8
J: TRBJ2-7
size: NA
CDR3: CASSQLGRDYEQYF
DNA: TGTGCCAGCAGCCAATTGGGCAGAGACTACGAGCAGTACTTC

D: NA
V: TRBV7-2
J: TRBJ2-2
size: NA
CDR3: CASSPSTGNTGELFF
DNA: TGTGCCAGCAGCCCCTCAACAGGGAACACCGGGGAGCTGTTTTTT

D: NA
V: TRBV11-3
J: TRBJ2-1
size: NA
CDR3: CASSLAYNEQFF
DNA: TGTGCCAGCAGCTTAGCGTACAATGAGCAGTTCTTC

D: TRBD2
V: TRBV3-1/TRBV3-2
J: TRBJ2-5
size: NA
CDR3: CASSQTGGPFQETQYF
DNA: TGTGCCAGCAGCCAGACGGGGGGGCCGTTCCAAGAGACCCAGTACTTC

D: NA
V: TRBV28
J: TRBJ2-7
size: once
CDR3: CASSLEVPGAYEQYF
DNA: TGTGCCAGCAGTTTAGAGGTCCCGGGAGCCTACGAGCAGTACTTC

D: TRBD2
V: TRBV10-1
J: TRBJ2-3
size: NA
CDR3: CASSESTSGGVLDTQYF
DNA: TGCGCCAGCAGTGAGTCGACTAGCGGGGGGGTTTTGGATACGCAGTATTTT

D: TRBD1
V: TRBV27
J: TRBJ1-4
size: NA
CDR3: CASSPGTGHEKLFF
DNA: TGTGCCAGCTCACCCGGGACAGGGCATGAAAAACTGTTTTTT

D: NA
V: TRBV5-1
J: TRBJ1-2
size: few
CDR3: CASSLDQGAYGYTF
DNA: TGCGCCAGCAGCTTGGATCAGGGCGCCTATGGCTACACCTTC

D: TRBD1
V: TRBV30
J: TRBJ1-2
size: NA
CDR3: CAWSVQGGSGYTF
DNA: TGTGCCTGGAGTGTACAGGGGGGTTCAGGCTACACCTTC

D: TRBD1
V: TRBV7-9
J: TRBJ2-7
size: few
CDR3: CASSLAQGAEQYF
DNA: TGTGCCAGCAGCTTAGCGCAGGGGGCCGAGCAGTACTTC

D: TRBD2
V: TRBV7-6
J: TRBJ2-5
size: NA
CDR3: CASSPSRERGHQETQYF
DNA: TGTGCCAGCAGCCCCAGCCGCGAGCGGGGGCACCAAGAGACCCAGTACTTC

D: NA
V: TRBV5-1
J: TRBJ2-7
size: NA
CDR3: CASSISGGTYEQYF
DNA: TGCGCCAGCAGCATATCAGGGGGGACCTACGAGCAGTACTTC

D: NA
V: TRBV6-5
J: TRBJ2-5
size: NA
CDR3: CASRGLGALETQYF
DNA: TGTGCCAGCAGGGGACTGGGTGCTTTGGAGACCCAGTACTTC

D: TRBD2
V: TRBV28
J: TRBJ2-7
size: NA
CDR3: CASSHTRDYKQYF
DNA: TGTGCCAGCAGTCACACTCGGGACTATAAGCAGTACTTC

D: TRBD1
V: TRBV9
J: TRBJ2-7
size: NA
CDR3: CASSSHRGSYEQYF
DNA: TGTGCCAGCAGCTCCCACAGGGGATCCTACGAGCAGTACTTC

D: TRBD1
V: TRBV11-2
J: TRBJ1-2
size: NA
CDR3: CASSFRQGVVGYTF
DNA: TGTGCCAGCAGCTTTCGACAGGGGGTGGTTGGCTACACCTTC

D: TRBD1
V: TRBV4-1
J: TRBJ1-1
size: few
CDR3: CASSTPRGPQGSDEAFF
DNA: TGCGCCAGCAGCACACCTAGAGGGCCACAGGGGTCAGATGAAGCTTTCTTT

D: TRBD1
V: TRBV19
J: TRBJ1-1
size: NA
CDR3: CASSAEGGMLFF
DNA: TGTGCCAGTAGTGCAGAAGGGGGCATGCTCTTCTTT

D: NA
V: TRBV27
J: TRBJ2-1
size: few
CDR3: CASSPPGSSYNEQFF
DNA: TGTGCCAGCAGTCCGCCGGGGAGCTCCTACAATGAGCAGTTCTTC

D: TRBD1
V: TRBV28
J: TRBJ1-5
size: NA
CDR3: CASRLPPGTGLNQPQHF
DNA: TGTGCCAGCAGACTCCCGCCCGGGACAGGGCTTAATCAGCCCCAGCATTTT

D: NA
V: TRBV7-8
J: TRBJ2-2
size: NA
CDR3: CASSFGGPNTGELFF
DNA: TGTGCCAGCAGCTTCGGAGGCCCGAACACCGGGGAGCTGTTTTTT

D: NA
V: TRBV12-3/TRBV12-4
J: TRBJ2-7
size: NA
CDR3: CASSFYPDEQYF
DNA: TGTGCCAGCAGTTTCTATCCGGACGAGCAGTACTTC

D: TRBD1
V: TRBV6-2/TRBV6-3
J: TRBJ2-6
size: NA
CDR3: CASSHNPGTGTSGANVLTF
DNA: TGTGCCAGCAGTCACAACCCCGGGACAGGGACCTCTGGGGCCAACGTCCTGACTTTC

D: NA
V: TRBV19
J: TRBJ1-1
size: NA
CDR3: CASSSGVNTEAFF
DNA: TGTGCCAGTTCGTCAGGGGTGAACACTGAAGCTTTCTTT

D: NA
V: TRBV30
J: TRBJ2-7
size: NA
CDR3: CAWSVGRGFYEQYF
DNA: TGTGCCTGGAGTGTGGGCAGGGGATTCTACGAGCAGTACTTC

D: NA
V: TRBV11-3
J: TRBJ1-1
size: many
CDR3: CASSAQQDTEAFF
DNA: TGTGCCAGCAGCGCCCAACAGGACACTGAAGCTTTCTTT

D: TRBD1
V: TRBV28
J: TRBJ1-5
size: NA
CDR3: CASSSDREKGGNQPQHF
DNA: TGTGCCAGCAGTTCCGACAGGGAAAAAGGGGGCAATCAGCCCCAGCATTTT

D: TRBD1
V: TRBV24-1
J: TRBJ1-2
size: NA
CDR3: CATSDTTTGQGLYGYTF
DNA: TGTGCCACCAGTGATACCACCACGGGACAGGGTCTTTATGGCTACACCTTC

D: NA
V: TRBV28
J: TRBJ2-3
size: NA
CDR3: CASSAQRRGADTQYF
DNA: TGTGCCAGCAGTGCCCAACGCAGGGGGGCAGATACGCAGTATTTT